This T cell receptor beta chain is drawn from a study of PD-1 blockade in classical Hodgkin lymphoma. Study conclusions and caveats: By cycle point C4D1, TCR diversity had risen significantly in CD4+ cells (but not CD8+ cells). Complete responders had baseline diversity similar to newly diagnosed patients.

With respect to this clone: Its antigen remains unidentified.

This table comes from immunoSEQ multiplex PCR, and its TCRdb copy is limited to in-frame clones, with some not included. The sample carries approximately 34,000 clones, 82% recorded once. V was cut by 7 bases and J by 4 bases, with 11 bases left in between. Germline V gene sequence: CDR1 MDHEN, CDR2 SYDVKM. CDR3 length: 13 amino acids. Brentuximab vedotin exposure varied, and every patient relapsed after autologous stem cell transplantation. The material sequenced was peripheral blood mononuclear cells (PBMCs), taken at baseline. This receptor was taken from a human donor with classical Hodgkin lymphoma. The rearrangement joins TRBV28 to TRBJ1-5; D uncertain. The CDR3 reads CASNPFRNQPQHF. The CDR3 bases are TGTGCCAGCAATCCCTTTAGGAATCAGCCCCAGCATTTT.